Reported below is one T cell receptor beta chain. This CDR3 is built from 14 residues. Trimming stripped 4 bases from V and 9 bases from J, with 16 bases between. Germline loops: CDR1 MNHEY, CDR2 SMNVEV (reference sequence). Assay: immunoSEQ multiplex PCR; the TCRdb copy retains only in-frame clones and omits some. The sample includes 200,000 to 250,000 clones, approximately 85% of them seen just once. These data belong to a study of blood T cell repertoires in COVID-19. The TCR comes from a woman in her 70s with COVID-19, enrolled during active disease. This chain links TRBV27 with TRBJ2-1; D is possibly TRBD2 (6 bases). The specimen was peripheral blood. CDR3 region: CASSSPGSGSEQFF. The CDR3 DNA sequence: TGTGCCAGCAGTTCCCCCGGGAGTGGAAGTGAGCAGTTCTTC.